This paragraph covers one T cell receptor (beta chain) sequence. Clones were sequenced by immunoSEQ multiplex PCR, and TCRdb holds only the in-frame ones, with some missing. This sample has about 67,000 clones, with more than 75% found just once. The CDR3 has 13 amino acids. Germline loops: CDR1 MNHEY, CDR2 SMNVEV (reference sequence). Trimming left V 3 bases short and J 9 bases short, with 12 bases between. The sample comes from a study of OX40 agonist ivuxolimab in advanced cancers. The rearrangement uses TRBV27 and TRBJ2-1; TRBD1 is a possible D gene (7 bases). This receptor was identified in an adult with an advanced solid tumor such as melanoma, head and neck, liver or kidney cancer. Sequenced material: CD4+ or CD8+ T cells sorted from blood, taken in a trial of the OX40 agonist ivuxolimab. CDR3 sequence (DNA): TGTGCCAGCAGTTTGGAGGGGGCTGGTGAGCAGTTCTTC. This encodes CASSLEGAGEQFF.